This entry lists 3 T cell receptor beta chains sequenced from one sample in a study of blood T cell repertoires in COVID-19. Sequencing used immunoSEQ multiplex PCR; TCRdb keeps in-frame clones, though not all of them. The repertoire has 200,000 to 250,000 clones, over 90% of them found once; the top ten carry around 0.86%. Sequences were obtained from peripheral blood. These receptors originate from a man in his thirties or forties with COVID-19, enrolled during active disease.

This chain joins TRBV29-1 and TRBJ2-7, with D perhaps matching TRBD2 (5 bases). V shed 6 bases and J shed 3 bases, with 9 bases lying between them. The CDR3 is 11 residues long. Germline CDR1 is SQVTM and CDR2 is ANQGSEA. The CDR3 DNA reads TGCAGCGTGAGGGTAGTCTACGAGCAGTACTTC. This encodes CSVRVVYEQYF.

V and J are TRBV6-5 and TRBJ2-7; 7 positions match TRBD1. The CDR3 totals 14 residues. The V and J ends lost 5 bases and 7 bases, in that order; junction bases with no gene match: 11. Looked up from germline, CDR1 is MNHEY and CDR2 is SVGAGI. CDR3 region: CASSPGTVTDEQYF. CDR3 DNA sequence: TGTGCCAGCAGTCCCGGGACAGTCACGGATGAGCAGTACTTC.

J is TRBJ2-5 and V is TRBV4-2; 10 positions match TRBD1. CDR1 and CDR2 from the germline V gene are LGHNA and YNFKEQ. V lost 1 base to trimming and J lost 5 bases; unmatched junction nucleotides: 19. The CDR3 covers 20 residues. The DNA of the CDR3 is TGTGCCAGCAGCCAAGGATTTAGTTTGAGGCGGGACAGGGGATCTGAGACCCAGTACTTC. This sequence encodes CASSQGFSLRRDRGSETQYF.